This T cell receptor beta chain was sequenced for a study of identical twins. The table lists this clonotype with a few counts. TCRdb passed the 5' RACE reads through MiXCR, listing each CDR3 protein once. The repertoire holds 650,000 to 750,000 distinct CDR3 sequences, 21% seen once, with 4.3% in the top ten. CDR1 MNHEY and CDR2 SVGEGT come from the germline V gene. With 8 bases removed from V and 9 bases from J, the gap between germline ends came to 16 bases. There are 12 residues in the CDR3. This sample was also put to use in a study of T cells expressing NK-cell markers.

The chain employs TRBV6-2 or TRBV6-3 and TRBJ2-5; D is unresolved. The sequenced material came from PBMCs. The clonotype comes from a woman aged 18-30 years in good health. The CDR3 loop reads CASQDPISAQYF. The CDR3 DNA reads TGTGCCAGCCAGGACCCCATATCGGCCCAGTACTTC.